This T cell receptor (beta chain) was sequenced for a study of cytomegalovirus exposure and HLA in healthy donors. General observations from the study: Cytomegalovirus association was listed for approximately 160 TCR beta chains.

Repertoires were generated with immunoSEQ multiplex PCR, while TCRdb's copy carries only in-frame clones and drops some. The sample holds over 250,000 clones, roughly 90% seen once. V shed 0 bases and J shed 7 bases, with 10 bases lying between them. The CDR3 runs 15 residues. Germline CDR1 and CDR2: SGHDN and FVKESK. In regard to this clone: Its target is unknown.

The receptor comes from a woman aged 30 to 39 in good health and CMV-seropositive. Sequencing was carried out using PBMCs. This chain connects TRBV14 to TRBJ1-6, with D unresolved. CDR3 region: CASSQDFGVNSPLHF. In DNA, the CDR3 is TGTGCCAGCAGCCAAGATTTCGGGGTAAATTCACCCCTCCACTTT.